Presented here are 27 T cell receptor beta chains from one specimen sequenced in a study of cytomegalovirus exposure and HLA in healthy donors. The primer mix had 60 Vbeta and 13 Jbeta primers. Assay: immunoSEQ multiplex PCR; the TCRdb copy retains only in-frame clones and omits some. This table holds 150,000 to 180,000 clones, 65% to 85% found once. Material for sequencing was PBMCs. The origin of the receptors is a woman aged 40 to 49 in good health and CMV-seropositive.

V and J are TRBV15 and TRBJ2-3; 9 bases line up with TRBD2. The CDR3 is 16 residues long. CDR1 is LNHNV, CDR2 YYDKDF, per germline (reference sequence). V lost 5 bases and J lost 6; bases outside the gene matches: 12. CDR3 residues: CATSPGLAGKWDTQYF. CDR3 coding DNA: TGTGCCACCAGCCCCGGGCTAGCGGGGAAGTGGGATACGCAGTATTTT.

This chain links TRBV6-5 with TRBJ2-3; no reliable D call. The V gene's germline CDR1 is MNHEY and CDR2 SVGAGI. V dropped 4 bases and J dropped 8 bases, with 10 bases sitting between them. The CDR3 runs 12 residues. CDR3: CASSSTVGTQYF. The CDR3 nucleotides read TGTGCCAGCAGTTCCACGGTTGGTACGCAGTATTTT.

The chain links TRBV11-2 to TRBJ2-5; the match to TRBD2 covers 10 bases. Germline CDR1 SGHAT, CDR2 FQNNGV. The CDR3 runs 15 residues. Trimming removed 2 bases from V and 1 base from J; junction bases left unmatched: 1. The CDR3 DNA sequence: TGTGCCAGCAGCTTACTAGCGGGAGTCCAAGAGACCCAGTACTTC. Its translation: CASSLLAGVQETQYF.

The chain has TRBV6-1 and TRBJ1-3, with D maybe TRBD1 (6 bases). The CDR3 covers 18 residues. CDR1 MNHNS and CDR2 SASEGT come from the germline V gene. Trimming removed 0 bases at V and 0 bases at J, with 15 bases between. CDR3 protein: CASSEARGHLSSGNTIYF. The DNA for the CDR3 is TGTGCCAGCAGTGAAGCGAGGGGACATCTTTCCTCTGGAAACACCATATATTTT.

This rearrangement joins TRBV30 to TRBJ1-2, with D possibly matching TRBD1 (6 bases). V lost 4 bases and J lost 2, with 11 bases in between. This CDR3 region has 13 residues. Germline-derived CDR1 and CDR2 are GTSNPN and SVGIG (reference sequence). The CDR3 loop is CAWTPGTNYGYTF. The CDR3 DNA is TGTGCCTGGACTCCCGGGACAAACTATGGCTACACCTTC. Using reference TRBV30 and TRBJ1-2 for the parts outside the CDR3, the full variable domain is SQTIHQWPATLVQPVGSPLSLECTVEGTSNPNLYWYRQAAGRGLQLLFYSVGIGQISSEVPQNLSASRPQDRQFILSSKKLLLSDSGFYLCAWTPGTNYGYTFGSGTRLTVV.

About this clone: An end of the junction differs from the germline gene, which may be a read error. V usage is TRBV5-6 and J usage is TRBJ2-5; 9 bases match TRBD2. The germline V gene has CDR1 SGHDT and CDR2 YYEEEE. The length of the CDR3 is 14 residues. DNA of the CDR3: TGTGCCAGCAGCTTGGGCTTGGGGCGGGAGGGCCAGAACTTC. This sequence encodes CASSLGLGREGQNF.

The chain uses TRBV28 and TRBJ2-1; possibly TRBD2 for D (6 bases). The CDR3 runs 15 residues. Trimming shortened V by 3 bases and J by 2 bases, and 11 bases separated the two germline ends. Germline CDR1 and CDR2: MDHEN and SYDVKM. Written as DNA, the CDR3 is TGTGCCAGCAGTTTTGGCGGGGTCACCTACAATGAGCAGTTCTTC. It codes for CASSFGGVTYNEQFF.

V is TRBV9 and J is TRBJ2-7; 8 positions match TRBD1. From germline, CDR1 is SGDLS and CDR2 YYNGEE. This CDR3 spans 15 amino acids. The V segment lost 3 bases and the J segment 2 bases; nucleotides outside the gene matches: 7. The CDR3 DNA is TGTGCCAGCAGCGCCCGGACAGGGAGCGCCTACGAGCAGTACTTC. Protein product: CASSARTGSAYEQYF.

J is TRBJ2-7 and V is TRBV5-5; the match to TRBD2 covers 7 bases. Trimming at V came to 0 bases and at J to 2 bases, leaving 2 bases not matched to a gene. This CDR3 is 14 amino acids long. Germline CDR1 reads SGHKS; CDR2 reads YYEKEE (reference sequence). The CDR3 spells CASSLALATYEQYF. The CDR3 DNA reads TGTGCCAGCAGCTTGGCACTAGCGACCTACGAGCAGTACTTC.

This clone was seen only a few times. V gene TRBV4-1 combines with J gene TRBJ2-3; D is unresolved. Germline V CDR1 and CDR2: MGHRA, YSYEKL. V dropped 6 bases and J dropped 6 bases, with 10 bases sitting between them. The CDR3 covers 12 residues. The CDR3 spells CASSGVPDTQYF. The DNA of the CDR3 is TGCGCCAGCAGTGGAGTTCCCGATACGCAGTATTTT.

V gene TRBV7-6 combines with J gene TRBJ2-5, with 12 bases that match TRBD2. Germline CDR1 SGHVS, CDR2 FNYEAQ. This CDR3 comprises 16 residues. With 1 base clipped from V and 3 bases from J, the junction kept 3 bases outside the gene matches. The CDR3 nucleotides are TGTGCCAGCAGCTTAGTAAGGACTAGCGGGAAAGAGACCCAGTACTTC. This translates into CASSLVRTSGKETQYF.

This clone was counted a single time. This chain connects TRBV30 to TRBJ2-5; D is ambiguous. CDR1 is GTSNPN, CDR2 SVGIG, per germline (reference sequence). CDR3 length: 14 residues. V was clipped by 2 bases and J by 4 bases, with 14 bases between them. CDR3 sequence: CAWSPNGVRETQYF. The CDR3 DNA reads TGTGCCTGGAGTCCTAACGGAGTTAGAGAGACCCAGTACTTC.

The chain joins TRBV9 to TRBJ2-5; 8 bases align to TRBD2. There are 15 residues in the CDR3. Trimming removed 3 bases from V and 5 bases from J; junction bases left unmatched: 9. The germline CDR1 and CDR2 sequences are SGDLS and YYNGEE. The CDR3 DNA is TGTGCCAGCAGCGCCGGACTAGCACCCCCCGAGACCCAGTACTTC. This translates into CASSAGLAPPETQYF.

The chain couples TRBV7-9 to TRBJ2-1; 9 bases map to TRBD1. The J segment lost 2 bases and the V segment lost 2 bases, leaving 7 bases of the junction unmatched. Looked up from germline, CDR1 is SEHNR and CDR2 is FQNEAQ (reference sequence). The CDR3 is 17 amino acids. As DNA, the CDR3 is TGTGCCAGCAGCTTAAGGGCGACAGGGGGGCCCTACAATGAGCAGTTCTTC. This gives the protein CASSLRATGGPYNEQFF.

This clone was found a few times. The genes are TRBV6-4 and TRBJ2-3; 10 positions match TRBD2. This CDR3 comprises 15 residues. CDR1 and CDR2 from the germline V gene are MRHNA and SNTAGT. V trimming: 4 bases; J trimming: 5 bases; junction bases outside the gene matches: 6. CDR3 loop: CASSALAGAVDTQYF. In DNA, the CDR3 is TGTGCCAGCAGTGCCCTAGCGGGAGCAGTAGATACGCAGTATTTT.

The chain has TRBV7-6 and TRBJ2-2, with 7 nucleotides matching TRBD2. The germline V gene has CDR1 SGHVS and CDR2 FNYEAQ. J lost 7 bases, V lost 4 bases, and 9 bases had no gene match. The CDR3 consists of 15 residues. This CDR3 is CASSSRDYVFGELFF. The CDR3 bases are TGTGCCAGCAGCTCCCGGGACTACGTCTTCGGGGAGCTGTTTTTT.

V is TRBV5-6 and J is TRBJ2-2, with TRBD2 matching over 12 bases. V shed 0 bases, J shed 0 bases, and the junction held 0 bases outside the gene matches. Germline V gene sequence: CDR1 SGHDT, CDR2 YYEEEE. This CDR3 comprises 17 residues. The CDR3 is CASSLGTSGANTGELFF. CDR3 nucleotide sequence: TGTGCCAGCAGCTTGGGGACTAGCGGGGCGAACACCGGGGAGCTGTTTTTT.

The gene calls are TRBV28 and TRBJ2-6; a possible D gene is TRBD1 (6 bases). The germline V gene encodes CDR1 MDHEN and CDR2 SYDVKM. V gave up 5 bases and J gave up 2 bases, with 13 bases separating them. The CDR3 has 16 amino acids. The CDR3 here is CASSRDRYAGANVLTF. In DNA form, the CDR3 reads TGTGCCAGCAGTCGCGACAGGTACGCTGGGGCCAACGTCCTGACTTTC.

The V call is TRBV7-6, the J call TRBJ2-1, with 13 nucleotides matching TRBD2. With V trimmed by 6 bases and J by 5 bases, 4 bases remained unmatched. CDR3 size: 15 residues. CDR1 and CDR2 from the germline V gene are SGHVS and FNYEAQ. CDR3 sequence reads: CASRLAGGPNNEQFF. CDR3 DNA sequence: TGTGCCAGCAGACTAGCGGGAGGGCCCAACAATGAGCAGTTCTTC.

This chain connects TRBV7-9 to TRBJ1-2, with TRBD1 as a possible D gene (5 bases). The V end lost 1 base, the J end lost 4 bases, and 10 bases lay between the germline ends. This CDR3 spans 14 amino acids. Germline lookup yields CDR1 SEHNR and CDR2 FQNEAQ (reference sequence). The CDR3 spells CASSLVPDIYGYTF. CDR3 sequence (DNA): TGTGCCAGCAGCTTAGTCCCGGACATCTATGGCTACACCTTC.

The chain recombines TRBV5-4 with TRBJ1-3, with D possibly TRBD1 on 5 matching bases. The ends were cut back, 9 bases at V and 0 bases at J, with 13 bases in the middle. The CDR3 has 14 amino acids. CDR1 is SGHNT and CDR2 is YYREEE in the germline V gene (reference sequence). CDR3 in DNA: TGTGCCACCCGGGCAGGGCTCTCTGGAAACACCATATATTTT. It is translated as CATRAGLSGNTIYF.

The chain is built from TRBV30 and TRBJ2-7; 8 bases agree with TRBD1. This CDR3 comprises 15 residues. CDR1 is GTSNPN, CDR2 SVGIG, per germline (reference sequence). J gave up 3 bases and V 0 bases, and 7 bases lay outside the gene matches. DNA of the CDR3: TGTGCCTGGAGTGTACAGAGGACAGGGAGCTACGAGCAGTACTTC. Its translation is CAWSVQRTGSYEQYF.

The chain joins TRBV13 to TRBJ1-5; unclear D gene. CDR1 and CDR2 from the germline V gene are PRHDT and FYEKMQ (reference sequence). V shed 5 bases and J shed 2 bases, with 10 bases lying between them. The CDR3 is made up of 14 amino acids. CDR3: CASSRGYGNQPQHF. In nucleotides, the CDR3 is TGTGCCAGCAGCCGGGGATATGGCAATCAGCCCCAGCATTTT.

The V gene is TRBV2, the J gene TRBJ2-3, with 12 bases that match TRBD1. This CDR3 spans 15 amino acids. Per the germline V gene, CDR1 is SNHLY and CDR2 is FYNNEI. CDR3: CASEPGQGATDTQYF. The CDR3 DNA reads as TGTGCTTCTGAACCGGGACAGGGGGCTACAGATACGCAGTATTTT. Full variable domain (remainder filled in from reference TRBV2 and TRBJ2-3): EPEVTQTPSHQVTQMGQEVILRCVPISNHLYFYWYRQILGQKVEFLVSFYNNEISEKSEIFDDQFSVERPDGSNFTLKIRSTKLEDSAMYFCASEPGQGATDTQYFGPGTRLTVL.

The genes are TRBV15 and TRBJ2-7, with TRBD2 matching 12 bases. The CDR3 is 18 amino acids. V lost 2 bases and J lost 3; bases outside the gene matches: 11. Germline CDR1 reads LNHNV; CDR2 reads YYDKDF (reference sequence). As DNA, the CDR3 is TGTGCCACCAGCAGAAAAGTGGGGGCTAGCGGGAGGGTCTACGAGCAGTACTTC. Protein: CATSRKVGASGRVYEQYF.

The sample holds one count of this clone. The chain combines TRBV28 with TRBJ1-5; the D is unclear. The ends were cut back, 5 bases at V and 1 base at J, with 15 bases in the middle. The CDR3 runs 16 residues. Germline CDR1 is MDHEN and CDR2 is SYDVKM. CDR3: CASSPGGVLSNQPQHF. The CDR3 DNA reads as TGTGCCAGCAGTCCCGGCGGGGTGTTAAGCAATCAGCCCCAGCATTTT.

The chain couples TRBV21-1 to TRBJ1-5. TRBV21-1 is marked as a pseudogene. The CDR3 covers 13 residues. As DNA, the CDR3 is TGTGCCAGCAGCAAACCGGGGAATCAGCCCCAGCATTTT. Translating it yields CASSKPGNQPQHF.